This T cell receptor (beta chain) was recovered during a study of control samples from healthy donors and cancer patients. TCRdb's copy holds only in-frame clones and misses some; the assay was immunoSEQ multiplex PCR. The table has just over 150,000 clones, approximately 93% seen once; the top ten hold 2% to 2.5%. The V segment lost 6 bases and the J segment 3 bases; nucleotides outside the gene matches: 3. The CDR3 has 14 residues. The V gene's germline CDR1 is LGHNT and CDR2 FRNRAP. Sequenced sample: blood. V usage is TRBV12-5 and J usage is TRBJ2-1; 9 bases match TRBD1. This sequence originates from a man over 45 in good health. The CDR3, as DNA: TGTGCTAGTGGCAAGGACAGGGGCTACAATGAGCAGTTCTTC. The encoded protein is CASGKDRGYNEQFF.